This T cell receptor (beta chain) derives from a study of beta chain features in type 1 diabetes. The isolated RNA, all of it, was reverse transcribed, so expressed TCRB transcripts were what got sequenced. Assay used: immunoSEQ multiplex PCR; TCRdb lists only in-frame clones, some missing. The repertoire includes 300,000 to 350,000 clones, around 8% of them detected once, and approximately 0.44% sits in the top ten. Broader study findings: Shortening of TCRB CDR3s, moderate but significant, appeared in all four CD4+ subsets of Type 1 diabetes patients.

Only a few counts were recorded for this clone. The antigen is undetermined. At one boundary the junction diverges from the germline segment, which might be a read error. Per the germline V gene, CDR1 is SNHLY and CDR2 is FYNNEI. This CDR3 comprises 12 residues. This TCR was recovered from a woman aged 18-29 years in good health. The chain uses TRBV2 and TRBJ2-3; no reliable D call. Sequencing was done on a sample of central memory CD4+ T cells from blood. The chain's CDR3 is CASTERTDTQYF. CDR3 sequence (DNA): TGTGCCAGCACTGAACGGACAGATACGCAGTATTTT.